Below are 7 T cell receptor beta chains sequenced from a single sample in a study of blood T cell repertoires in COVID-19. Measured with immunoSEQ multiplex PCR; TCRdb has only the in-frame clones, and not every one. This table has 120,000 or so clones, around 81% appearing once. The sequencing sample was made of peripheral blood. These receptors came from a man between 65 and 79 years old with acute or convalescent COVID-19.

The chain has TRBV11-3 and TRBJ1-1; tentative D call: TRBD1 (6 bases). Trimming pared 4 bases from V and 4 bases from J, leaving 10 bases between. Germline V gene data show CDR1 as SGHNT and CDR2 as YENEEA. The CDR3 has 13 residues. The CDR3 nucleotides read TGTGCCAGCAGCTCTTTACAGGGCACTGAAGCTTTCTTT. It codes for CASSSLQGTEAFF.

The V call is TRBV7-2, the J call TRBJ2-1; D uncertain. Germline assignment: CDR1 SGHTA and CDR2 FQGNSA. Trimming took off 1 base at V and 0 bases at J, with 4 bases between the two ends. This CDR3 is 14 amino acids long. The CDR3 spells CASSLGSSYNEQFF. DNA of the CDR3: TGTGCCAGCAGCTTAGGGAGCTCCTACAATGAGCAGTTCTTC.

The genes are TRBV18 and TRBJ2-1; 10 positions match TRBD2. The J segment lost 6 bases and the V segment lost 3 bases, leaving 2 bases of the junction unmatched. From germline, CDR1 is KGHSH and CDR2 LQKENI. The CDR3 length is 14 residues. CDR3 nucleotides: TGTGCCAGCTCACCGAGCGGGGGGGTCAATGAGCAGTTCTTC. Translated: CASSPSGGVNEQFF.

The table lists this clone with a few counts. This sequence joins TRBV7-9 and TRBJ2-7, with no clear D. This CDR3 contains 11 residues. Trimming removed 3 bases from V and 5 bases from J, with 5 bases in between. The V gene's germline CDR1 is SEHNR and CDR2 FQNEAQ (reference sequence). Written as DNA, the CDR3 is TGTGCCAGCAGCTTTATCGACGAGCAGTACTTC. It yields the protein CASSFIDEQYF.

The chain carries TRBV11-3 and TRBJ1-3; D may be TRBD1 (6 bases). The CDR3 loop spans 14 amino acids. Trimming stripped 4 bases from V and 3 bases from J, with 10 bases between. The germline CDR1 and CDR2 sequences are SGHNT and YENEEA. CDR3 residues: CASSSTGSGNTIYF. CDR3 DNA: TGTGCCAGCAGCTCCACAGGGAGTGGAAACACCATATATTTT.

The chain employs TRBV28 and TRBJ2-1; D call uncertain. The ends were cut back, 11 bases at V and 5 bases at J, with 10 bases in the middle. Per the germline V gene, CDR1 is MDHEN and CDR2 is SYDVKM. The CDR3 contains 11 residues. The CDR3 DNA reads TGTGCCTCCCGGAGAGACAATGAGCAGTTCTTC. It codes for CASRRDNEQFF. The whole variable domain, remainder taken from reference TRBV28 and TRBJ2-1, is DVKVTQSSRYLVKRTGEKVFLECVQDMDHENMFWYRQDPGLGLRLIYFSYDVKMKEKGDIPEGYSVSREKKERFSLILESASTNQTSMYLCASRRDNEQFFGPGTRLTVL.

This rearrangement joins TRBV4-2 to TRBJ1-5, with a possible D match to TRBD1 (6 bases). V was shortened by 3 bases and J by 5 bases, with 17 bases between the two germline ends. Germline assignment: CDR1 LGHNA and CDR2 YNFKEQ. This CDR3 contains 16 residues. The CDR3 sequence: CASSQVQGVPDQPQHF. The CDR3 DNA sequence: TGTGCCAGCAGCCAGGTACAGGGTGTTCCCGATCAGCCCCAGCATTTT.